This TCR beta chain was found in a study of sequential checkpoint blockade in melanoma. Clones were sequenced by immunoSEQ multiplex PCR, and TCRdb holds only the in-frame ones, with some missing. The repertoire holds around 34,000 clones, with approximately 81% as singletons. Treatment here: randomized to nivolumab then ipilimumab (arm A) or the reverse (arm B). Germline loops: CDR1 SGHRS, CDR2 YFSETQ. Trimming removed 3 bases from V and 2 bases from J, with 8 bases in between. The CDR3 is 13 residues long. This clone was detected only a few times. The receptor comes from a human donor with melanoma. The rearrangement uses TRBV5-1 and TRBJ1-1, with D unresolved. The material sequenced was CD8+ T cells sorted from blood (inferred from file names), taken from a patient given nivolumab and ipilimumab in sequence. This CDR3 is CASSWELNTEAFF. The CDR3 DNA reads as TGCGCCAGCAGCTGGGAGCTAAACACTGAAGCTTTCTTT.